This TCR beta chain appears in the sequencing data of a study of beta chain features in type 1 diabetes. Study as a whole: Examined across all samples were some 110,000,000 sorted cells. Notes on the study in general: The analysis here could not establish whether HLA type shapes TCRB rearrangement.

cDNA synthesis used the whole RNA isolate, giving expressed TCRB sequences. Sequencing used immunoSEQ multiplex PCR; TCRdb keeps in-frame clones, though not all of them. The sample shows hundreds of thousands of clones, about 71% of them seen only once. The CDR3 is 14 amino acids. The V gene end was trimmed by 3 bases and the J gene end by 3 bases; junction bases not matched to a gene: 4. Germline lookup yields CDR1 SGHRS and CDR2 YFSETQ. Sorted CD4+ subsets: naive, central memory, regulatory, stem cell-like memory (CD45RO/CCR7/CD25/CD127/CD95/CD27 panel). Regarding this clone: Its antigen is undetermined.

The origin of this receptor is a man aged 30 to 45 in good health. This chain links TRBV5-1 with TRBJ2-7, with 9 positions matching TRBD1. Sequenced material: naive CD4+ T cells from blood. The CDR3 region is CASSYGTGNYEQYF. The CDR3 bases are TGCGCCAGCAGCTACGGGACAGGGAACTACGAGCAGTACTTC.